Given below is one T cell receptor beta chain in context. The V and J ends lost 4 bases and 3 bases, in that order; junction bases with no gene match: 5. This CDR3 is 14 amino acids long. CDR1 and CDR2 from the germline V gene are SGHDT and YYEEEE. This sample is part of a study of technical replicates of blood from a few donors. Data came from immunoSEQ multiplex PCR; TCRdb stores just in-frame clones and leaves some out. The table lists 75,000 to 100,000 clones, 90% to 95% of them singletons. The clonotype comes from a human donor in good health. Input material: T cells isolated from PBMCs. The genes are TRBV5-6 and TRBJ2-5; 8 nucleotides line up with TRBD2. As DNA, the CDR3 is TGTGCCAGCAGCCCCGCAGCGGGGGAAGAGACCCAGTACTTC. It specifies CASSPAAGEETQYF.